Listed below are T cell receptor beta chains from one sample, sequenced in a study of T cells in Graves' hyperthyroidism and ophthalmopathy. TCRdb reprocessed the multiplex PCR reads via MiXCR and lists one record per CDR3 protein. This table has 390,000 or so distinct CDR3 sequences, about 15% appearing once. Sequencing input: blood. These receptors originate from a man between 18 and 35 years old with Graves' ophthalmopathy. The CDR3 runs from the conserved cysteine through the conserved F or W. Clone size appears in some rows only: once, few, many, or a class for an expanded clone.

abundance,j_gene,v_gene,CDR3aa
many,TRBJ1-2,TRBV7-2,CASSEQGYYGYTF
many,TRBJ2-1,TRBV29-1,CSVDHPGGSYNEQFF
.,TRBJ2-7,TRBV15,CATSWWASGEQYF
.,TRBJ1-1,TRBV27,CASSNPGQVGGAFF
many,TRBJ2-1,TRBV11-3,CASSLSSGVYNEQFF
few,TRBJ2-3,TRBV7-7,CASSRYGGSTDTQYF
few,TRBJ2-7,TRBV6-5,CASSYGGQLYEQYF
many,TRBJ2-7,TRBV30,CAWSPRLAGRYEQYF
many,TRBJ2-5,TRBV24-1,CATSDGSWQETQYF
few,TRBJ2-7,TRBV7-6,CASSLTRDGSYEQYF
.,TRBJ1-2,TRBV29-1,CSVTLTGAYGYTF
many,TRBJ2-3,TRBV2,CASTPEGAFTDTQYF
many,TRBJ1-4,TRBV5-8,CASSLEGELRNEKLFF
.,TRBJ2-2,TRBV10-1,CASSEGRMNTGELFF
many,TRBJ2-5,TRBV5-1,CASRGTGESQETQYF
many,TRBJ1-2,TRBV5-1,CASSLDGSGNYGYTF
many,TRBJ2-7,TRBV2,CASSEGSTYEQYF
few,TRBJ2-3,TRBV11-3,CASSLGGQGGDTQYF
.,TRBJ2-2,TRBV20-1,CSVHGPGGVHTGELFF
many,TRBJ1-5,TRBV12-3/TRBV12-4,CASSPSRGYSNQPQHF
many,TRBJ2-3,TRBV11-3,CASSLGPFTDTQYF
.,TRBJ2-5,TRBV20-1,CSASKTSGVLGETQYF
many,TRBJ2-5,TRBV7-9,CATTTDPMDRGETQYF
many,TRBJ2-7,TRBV11-2,CASSLEPRYEQYF
many,TRBJ2-7,TRBV10-3,CASEPGPYEQYF
.,TRBJ1-3,TRBV15,CATLPYGQRPGNTIYF
many,TRBJ2-3,TRBV2,CASSVSFKITDTQYF
.,TRBJ2-7,TRBV7-2,CASSRTGEGFYEQYF
.,TRBJ1-1,TRBV4-1,CASRAIRYREAAEAFF
many,TRBJ2-7,TRBV7-2,CASSLPRGGRPAWGEQYF
many,TRBJ2-3,TRBV7-2,CASSELAGVSTQYF